What follows are 22 T cell receptor beta chains derived from one specimen sequenced in a study of blood T cell repertoires in COVID-19 (dated by TCRdb to 2020 to 2021). Library preparation used the immunoSEQ multiplex PCR assay. Sourced from immuneACCESS, this table was stored by TCRdb with only in-frame sequences that have V and J called. A share of the clones is absent; for the studies checked, an unresolved V gene accounts for under half, and the remainder has no known explanation. The sample contains around 100,000 clones, around 90% of them found a single time. The leading ten clones occupy roughly 4.7% of the sample. Sequencing was done on a sample of peripheral blood. The source of these receptors is a human donor in a cohort sampled during active COVID-19.

The chain uses TRBV4-3 and TRBJ1-1; D might be TRBD1 (6 bases). There are 17 residues in the CDR3. Deletions cut 0 bases from V and 1 base from J, with 15 bases between. Germline CDR1 LGHNA, CDR2 YSLEER. CDR3 nucleotide sequence: TGCGCCAGCAGCCAAGATGGGGGCGACAGCCCGAACACTGAAGCTTTCTTT. Its protein product is CASSQDGGDSPNTEAFF.

The chain carries TRBV19 and TRBJ2-7; 9 bases align to TRBD1. The germline V gene encodes CDR1 LNHDA and CDR2 SQIVND (reference sequence). This CDR3 region has 15 residues. The trim removed 7 bases at V and 0 bases at J, leaving 7 bases unmatched. CDR3 in DNA: TGTGCCAGTACCACCGGGACAGGGAGCTCCTACGAGCAGTACTTC. Its protein product is CASTTGTGSSYEQYF.

The gene calls are TRBV5-6 and TRBJ1-2; the D is unclear. Deletions cut 0 bases from V and 4 bases from J, with 7 bases between. Germline CDR1 reads SGHDT; CDR2 reads YYEEEE. The CDR3 has 13 amino acids. The CDR3 region has the DNA TGTGCCAGCAGCTTGGTTACATCCTATGGCTACACCTTC. Its translation is CASSLVTSYGYTF.

This chain uses TRBV18 with TRBJ2-3; D is perhaps TRBD1 (7 bases). The CDR3 totals 19 residues. CDR1 is KGHSH, CDR2 LQKENI, per germline. The V end lost 3 bases, the J end lost 3 bases, and 25 bases lay between the germline ends. The CDR3 DNA reads TGTGCCAGCTCACCTGATCGCCCCTCGGGAGCAGGGGGGACAGATACGCAGTATTTT. Translated: CASSPDRPSGAGGTDTQYF.

The chain has TRBV28 and TRBJ2-7, with unresolved D. V lost 1 base and J 2 bases, leaving 9 bases between the germline ends. The CDR3 is 14 residues long. The germline V gene has CDR1 MDHEN and CDR2 SYDVKM. CDR3: CASSLSLPTYEQYF. CDR3 DNA sequence: TGTGCCAGCAGTTTATCTTTACCTACCTACGAGCAGTACTTC.

V is TRBV4-1 and J is TRBJ2-6; D gene uncertain. With 0 bases removed from V and 0 bases from J, the gap between germline ends came to 6 bases. Per the germline V gene, CDR1 is MGHRA and CDR2 is YSYEKL. This CDR3 comprises 16 residues. The CDR3 is CASSQEASSGANVLTF. CDR3 coding DNA: TGCGCCAGCAGCCAAGAGGCCAGCTCTGGGGCCAACGTCCTGACTTTC.

The chain employs TRBV7-3 and TRBJ2-7; the D gene is possibly TRBD2 (5 bases). Germline CDR1 and CDR2: SGHTA and FQGTGA. The CDR3 has 15 residues. The ends were cut back, 5 bases at V and 0 bases at J, with 14 bases in the middle. CDR3 amino acids: CASSLGLSSSYEQYF. The CDR3 DNA is TGTGCCAGCAGCCTCGGACTGTCGAGCTCCTACGAGCAGTACTTC.

The rearrangement uses TRBV18 and TRBJ1-1; D not resolved. The germline CDR1 and CDR2 sequences are KGHSH and LQKENI. This CDR3 spans 15 amino acids. The V gene lost 3 bases and the J gene lost 3 bases, with 14 bases spanning the gap. The CDR3 region is CASSPLTSMDTEAFF. The CDR3 DNA follows: TGTGCCAGCTCACCTCTGACATCCATGGACACTGAAGCTTTCTTT.

This chain links TRBV2 with TRBJ2-2; possible D gene TRBD2, 5 bases. Germline CDR1 is SNHLY and CDR2 is FYNNEI. Trimming removed 11 bases from V and 7 bases from J, with 20 bases in between. This CDR3 region has 14 residues. The CDR3 spells CACLRGHESGELFF. The CDR3 coding sequence is TGTGCCTGCCTCAGAGGGCATGAGAGCGGGGAGCTGTTTTTT.

The chain joins TRBV5-1 to TRBJ2-7; 7 bases fit TRBD1. Germline V lookup: CDR1 SGHRS, CDR2 YFSETQ. The V gene end was trimmed by 2 bases and the J gene end by 7 bases; junction bases not matched to a gene: 27. The CDR3 contains 20 residues. CDR3 in DNA: TGCGCCAGCAGCTTCGACCCGCGAAGTTCGACAGGGCGTAGTTTAGGAGAGCAGTACTTC. It is translated as CASSFDPRSSTGRSLGEQYF. The full variable domain, rest sourced from reference TRBV5-1 and TRBJ2-7, is KAGVTQTPRYLIKTRGQQVTLSCSPISGHRSVSWYQQTPGQGLQFLFEYFSETQRNKGNFPGRFSGRQFSNSRSEMNVSTLELGDSALYLCASSFDPRSSTGRSLGEQYFGPGTRLTVT.

This clone appeared a single time. The V and J genes are TRBV4-1 and TRBJ2-1, with 12 bases that match TRBD2. The CDR3 covers 15 residues. V lost 0 bases, J lost 6 bases, and 0 bases stayed unmatched. CDR1 and CDR2 from the germline V gene are MGHRA and YSYEKL. The CDR3 loop is CASSQETSGSNEQFF. The CDR3 nucleotides read TGCGCCAGCAGCCAAGAGACTAGCGGGAGCAATGAGCAGTTCTTC.

The V and J genes are TRBV29-1 and TRBJ1-2; TRBD1 matches 8 bases. With V trimmed by 4 bases and J by 5 bases, 0 bases remained unmatched. The CDR3 has 11 residues. The germline V gene has CDR1 SQVTM and CDR2 ANQGSEA. The DNA of the CDR3 is TGCAGCGTTGGGGACAGGTATGGCTACACCTTC. It yields the protein CSVGDRYGYTF.

The genes are TRBV11-2 and TRBJ2-5, with 7 bases aligning to TRBD1. V shed 3 bases and J 1 base; nucleotides not matched to a gene: 5. In germline, CDR1 is SGHAT, CDR2 FQNNGV. The CDR3 is 15 residues long. The CDR3 bases are TGTGCCAGCAGCTTCCGGGACAGACCCCAAGAGACCCAGTACTTC. It is translated as CASSFRDRPQETQYF. Full variable domain (outside the CDR3, taken from reference TRBV11-2 and TRBJ2-5): EAGVAQSPRYKIIEKRQSVAFWCNPISGHATLYWYQQILGQGPKLLIQFQNNGVVDDSQLPKDRFSAERLKGVDSTLKIQPAKLEDSAVYLCASSFRDRPQETQYFGPGTRLLVL.

J is TRBJ1-1 and V is TRBV30; 7 bases line up with TRBD1. The CDR3 has 15 amino acids. Per germline, CDR1 GTSNPN and CDR2 SVGIG (reference sequence). V lost 1 base and J lost 4; bases outside the gene matches: 9. CDR3 sequence reads: CAWSANTGVTTEAFF. The CDR3 DNA is TGTGCCTGGAGTGCAAACACAGGGGTTACCACTGAAGCTTTCTTT.

This chain uses TRBV28 with TRBJ1-6, with D perhaps TRBD1 (5 bases). The CDR3 is 13 amino acids. V was shortened by 1 base and J by 8 bases, with 6 bases between the two germline ends. Per germline, CDR1 MDHEN and CDR2 SYDVKM. CDR3 in amino acids: CASSLLGDSPLHF. In nucleotides, the CDR3 is TGTGCCAGCAGTTTATTAGGGGATTCACCCCTCCACTTT.

V is TRBV7-2 and J is TRBJ2-3, with 9 positions matching TRBD2. The CDR3 length is 16 residues. Germline assignment: CDR1 SGHTA and CDR2 FQGNSA. V was pared by 3 bases and J by 4 bases, with 8 bases of the junction left unmatched. CDR3 sequence (DNA): TGTGCCAGCAGCTTCTTAGCGGGAGCCGTCGCAGATACGCAGTATTTT. Its translation: CASSFLAGAVADTQYF.

This CDR3 reads CASTHTGAKNIQYF. The CDR3 DNA follows: TGTGCCAGTACCCACACAGGGGCCAAAAACATTCAGTACTTC. The rearrangement joins TRBV19 to TRBJ2-4; TRBD1 is a possible D gene (6 bases). The CDR3 sequence is 14 residues long. The germline CDR1 and CDR2 sequences are LNHDA and SQIVND (reference sequence). The germline V and J ends were trimmed by 7 bases and 1 base, with 11 bases remaining between them.

The rearrangement uses TRBV6-5 and TRBJ2-1, with 9 bases matching TRBD2. Germline V gene lookup returns CDR1 MNHEY and CDR2 SVGAGI. CDR3 size: 12 residues. The J segment lost 8 bases and the V segment lost 9 bases, leaving 5 bases of the junction unmatched. The chain's CDR3 is CASTLAGDEQFF. The CDR3 nucleotides are TGTGCCAGTACATTAGCGGGAGATGAGCAGTTCTTC.

This clone has only a few counts. The rearrangement links TRBV6-5 to TRBJ1-6; 9 positions match TRBD1. The ends lost 4 bases at V and 8 bases at J; junction bases unmatched: 0. There are 13 residues in the CDR3. Germline CDR1 MNHEY, CDR2 SVGAGI. The CDR3 DNA is TGTGCCAGCAGTTGGGACAGGGATTCACCCCTCCACTTT. This codes for CASSWDRDSPLHF.

This clone was detected only a few times. The chain recombines TRBV12-2 with TRBJ2-1; the table's D call, TRBD2, was not checked against the DNA. TRBV12-2 is assigned pseudogene status. CDR3 length: 14 amino acids. CDR3 in DNA: TGTGCAAGTCGCCCGAGGAAGGCAATCGATGAGCAGTTCTTC. The encoded protein is CASRPRKAIDEQFF.

The V and J genes are TRBV5-1 and TRBJ2-7, with D unresolved. The V and J ends lost 0 bases and 6 bases respectively, with 7 bases between them. Germline V gene data show CDR1 as SGHRS and CDR2 as YFSETQ. This CDR3 spans 12 amino acids. This chain's CDR3 is CASSLVEREQYF. CDR3 bases: TGCGCCAGCAGCTTGGTAGAGCGCGAGCAGTACTTC.

The gene calls are TRBV29-1 and TRBJ2-7; no clear D gene. With 4 bases removed from V and 7 bases from J, the gap between germline ends came to 8 bases. Germline V gene lookup returns CDR1 SQVTM and CDR2 ANQGSEA. This CDR3 is 10 amino acids long. In DNA form, the CDR3 reads TGCAGCGTTGGAAGCCGGGAGCAGTACTTC. Translating gives CSVGSREQYF.